This TCR beta chain was captured by sequencing in a study of blood T cells in healthy people across ages. Primed by a sample-barcoded 5' primer and a J-beta primer mix, a second PCR proceeded for 7 to 11 cycles. From the 5' RACE reads, TCRdb called clonotypes with MiXCR, one entry per CDR3 protein. Of over 600,000 distinct CDR3 sequences listed, under 25% are singletons. Germline values: CDR1 SGDLS, CDR2 YYNGEE. CDR3 length: 16 amino acids. V was clipped by 4 bases and J by 3 bases; unmatched bases: 11. Points on this clonotype: Its antigen is not known.

Overall study findings and caveats: Any conclusive comparison of naive versus antigen-experienced cells was prevented by using unsorted PBMCs.

Sequences were obtained from blood. This receptor was obtained from a man aged 70 or older in good health. V and J are TRBV9 and TRBJ2-3; 7 bases align to TRBD2. This chain's CDR3 is CASSPQVGGPTDTQYF. The CDR3, as DNA: TGTGCCAGCAGCCCCCAGGTGGGAGGGCCGACAGATACGCAGTATTTT.